Each of the 25 T cell receptor beta chains below was sequenced from the same sample in a study of T-cell memory formation after mild COVID-19 (dated by TCRdb to about 2021). Library method: 5' RACE. Data came from an Illumina NovaSeq 6000. TCRdb trimmed public reads at Q25 via fastp, called clones via MiXCR and kept in-frame beta chains. For every CDR3 protein sequence, its rows merge into one entry that carries the most common genes and DNA. The sample table lists about 240,000 distinct CDR3 sequences, 8% to 9.5% of them with a count of one. 20% to 25% of the sample is in the top ten clones. The sequencing input was PBMCs or a T cell subset sorted from them (not recorded which). Source of these receptors: a man aged 18 to 30 who had mild COVID-19 (a few samples of this study predate the infection). The sample titles of this study are shuffled in the database, so cell type and time point are left out; the donor was told from shared clones.

In its sample, this clonotype was seen a few times. The gene calls are TRBV23-1 and TRBJ2-5, with TRBD2 matching 9 bases. TRBV23-1 is an ORF, and what it does is uncertain. J gave up 3 bases and V 2 bases, and 13 bases lay outside the gene matches. The CDR3 is 18 amino acids. CDR3 coding DNA: TGCGCCAGCAGTCAAAACTCGGAGGGGTCTAGCGGGGAAGAGACCCAGTACTTC. Translated, it gives CASSQNSEGSSGEETQYF.

The chain recombines TRBV20-1 with TRBJ2-7, with TRBD1 matching over 9 bases. The CDR3 sequence is 14 residues long. Germline V CDR1 and CDR2: DFQATT, SNEGSKA (reference sequence). Germline trimming cut 3 bases from V and 3 bases from J; bases unmatched to any gene: 6. The CDR3, as DNA: TGCAGTGCTAGTAGGGGGACAGGGATCTACGAGCAGTACTTC. Translation gives CSASRGTGIYEQYF.

The sample holds a few counts of this clonotype. Written as DNA, the CDR3 is TGTGCCAGCAGTCCCGTGACGGCCAATCAGCCCCAGCATTTT. Encoded protein: CASSPVTANQPQHF. The chain uses TRBV12-3 or TRBV12-4 and TRBJ1-5; unclear D gene. The V gene lost 5 bases and the J gene lost 3 bases, with 11 bases spanning the gap. The CDR3 is 14 amino acids.

This clonotype was seen more than once but under ten times. The genes are TRBV2 and TRBJ1-1; perhaps TRBD1 as D (6 bases). Germline V lookup: CDR1 SNHLY, CDR2 FYNNEI. The V end was cut by 7 bases, the J end by 1 base, with 16 bases between. This CDR3 contains 15 residues. In DNA form, the CDR3 reads TGTGCCAGCACTCTCCTGGGGGCAGGGAACACTGAAGCTTTCTTT. Its protein is CASTLLGAGNTEAFF.

This clonotype has only a few counts. The gene calls are TRBV28 and TRBJ2-2; D is unclear. Germline V CDR1 and CDR2: MDHEN, SYDVKM. The CDR3 is made up of 17 amino acids. Trimming took off 5 bases at V and 0 bases at J, with 16 bases between the two ends. The CDR3 loop reads CASSPGRRGPNTGELFF. The CDR3 bases are TGTGCCAGCAGTCCCGGCAGAAGAGGCCCGAACACCGGGGAGCTGTTTTTT.

This chain connects TRBV7-2 to TRBJ2-1; 13 positions agree with TRBD2. CDR3 length: 15 residues. Trimming took 4 bases from V and 10 from J; bases not matched to a gene: 7. Germline V lookup: CDR1 SGHTA, CDR2 FQGNSA. CDR3 nucleotides: TGTGCCAGCAGCTCCACTAGCGGGGGGGCGAGGGAGCAGTTCTTC. Residues: CASSSTSGGAREQFF.

The chain links TRBV12-3 or TRBV12-4 to TRBJ1-6, with 8 bases identical to TRBD1. The length of the CDR3 is 13 residues. V gave up 4 bases and J gave up 7 bases; unmatched junction bases: 0. The CDR3 spells CASSYRGNSPLHF. CDR3 DNA sequence: TGTGCCAGCAGTTACAGGGGGAATTCACCCCTCCACTTT.

This clonotype came up a few times. V usage is TRBV5-1 and J usage is TRBJ2-3; D ambiguous. Germline-derived CDR1 and CDR2 are SGHRS and YFSETQ. Deletions cut 1 base from V and 6 bases from J, with 9 bases between. This CDR3 has 13 amino acids. DNA of the CDR3: TGCGCCAGCAGCTTGACTGATTTGGATACGCAGTATTTT. Translating gives CASSLTDLDTQYF.

This chain joins TRBV4-1 and TRBJ2-7; D call uncertain. The CDR3 has 15 amino acids. Germline CDR1 MGHRA, CDR2 YSYEKL. V was pared by 1 base and J by 1 base, with 11 bases between. CDR3 loop: CASSQGVGGSYEQYF. The DNA for the CDR3 is TGCGCCAGCAGCCAAGGAGTGGGCGGATCCTACGAGCAGTACTTC.

This chain links TRBV7-2 with TRBJ1-5; D call uncertain. The germline gives CDR1 SGHTA, CDR2 FQGNSA. This CDR3 is 14 amino acids long. Trimming took 0 bases from V and 10 from J, leaving 13 bases between them. CDR3 sequence reads: CASSLASGNGPQHF. Here the CDR3 DNA reads TGTGCCAGCAGCTTAGCGTCGGGTAACGGTCCCCAGCATTTT.

V and J are TRBV18 and TRBJ2-1; TRBD2 agrees at 11 bases. CDR3 size: 18 residues. Germline values: CDR1 KGHSH, CDR2 LQKENI. Trimming took 3 bases from V and 0 from J; bases not matched to a gene: 7. The CDR3 DNA sequence: TGTGCCAGCTCACCCCCGACTAGCGGGGACCCCTCCTACAATGAGCAGTTCTTC. This encodes CASSPPTSGDPSYNEQFF.

For the CDR3, the DNA is TGTGCCAGCAGTTACACCTCGGACAGGGGACGAAGAACTGAAGCTTTCTTT. Protein: CASSYTSDRGRRTEAFF. The V gene is TRBV6-2 or TRBV6-3, the J gene TRBJ1-1, with 9 bases identical to TRBD1. Trimming at V came to 2 bases and at J to 5 bases, leaving 12 bases not matched to a gene. The CDR3 sequence is 17 residues long. Germline V gives CDR1 MNHEY, CDR2 SVGEGT.

This clonotype was detected a few times. The chain combines TRBV12-3 or TRBV12-4 with TRBJ2-2; 8 bases are shared with TRBD2. The J segment lost 2 bases and the V segment lost 6 bases, leaving 5 bases of the junction unmatched. The CDR3 spans 15 residues. CDR3 region: CASRAGGINTGELFF. The CDR3 DNA follows: TGTGCCAGCAGGGCGGGGGGCATCAACACCGGGGAGCTGTTTTTT.

This clonotype occurred many times. The rearrangement links TRBV4-2 to TRBJ2-3, with D perhaps matching TRBD2 (7 bases). The ends were cut back, 1 base at V and 4 bases at J, with 15 bases in the middle. Germline V gene sequence: CDR1 LGHNA, CDR2 YNFKEQ. The CDR3 loop spans 16 amino acids. The CDR3 DNA sequence: TGTGCCAGCAGCCAAGTAGGGGGGGAAGAGGCAGATACGCAGTATTTT. Residues: CASSQVGGEEADTQYF.

The V call is TRBV21-1, the J call TRBJ1-2. TRBV21-1 is a pseudogene locus. CDR3 length: 16 amino acids. The CDR3 nucleotides are TGTGCCAGCATAGACGACCAAGTTCCGTCTAACTATGGCTACACCTTC. Translation: CASIDDQVPSNYGYTF.

There are a few counts of this clonotype. The rearrangement uses TRBV20-1 and TRBJ1-2, with 7 bases fitting TRBD1. With V trimmed by 4 bases and J by 5 bases, 10 bases remained unmatched. Germline V gene lookup returns CDR1 DFQATT and CDR2 SNEGSKA (reference sequence). This CDR3 is built from 14 residues. DNA of the CDR3: TGCAGTGCTACCCAGGGTGACAGGGAATATGGCTACACCTTC. Its translation is CSATQGDREYGYTF.

There are a few counts of this clonotype. The chain carries TRBV12-3 or TRBV12-4 and TRBJ1-1; 9 bases agree with TRBD1. This CDR3 spans 14 amino acids. V lost 7 bases, J lost 1 base, and 4 bases stayed unmatched. For the CDR3, the DNA is TGTGCCAGCACCGTGGGACAGGGGAACACTGAAGCTTTCTTT. The encoded protein is CASTVGQGNTEAFF.

This clonotype was detected a few times. The rearrangement uses TRBV4-2 and TRBJ1-1, with 8 bases aligning to TRBD1. The trim removed 5 bases at V and 3 bases at J, leaving 8 bases unmatched. Germline CDR1 and CDR2: LGHNA and YNFKEQ. The CDR3 sequence is 15 residues long. CDR3 loop: CASSTLTGAYTEAFF. CDR3 coding DNA: TGTGCCAGCAGCACCCTGACAGGGGCGTACACTGAAGCTTTCTTT.

This clonotype was seen many times. The rearrangement uses TRBV29-1 and TRBJ2-5; possibly TRBD1 for D (6 bases). CDR1 SQVTM and CDR2 ANQGSEA come from the germline V gene. The V end was cut by 4 bases, the J end by 9 bases, with 12 bases between. This CDR3 is 11 amino acids long. Here the CDR3 reads CSVVLGAPQYF. CDR3 nucleotide sequence: TGCAGCGTTGTCTTGGGGGCACCCCAGTACTTC.

This clonotype was seen a handful of times. The rearrangement links TRBV4-3 to TRBJ2-7; 11 bases agree with TRBD2. The CDR3 has 19 amino acids. The germline V gene has CDR1 LGHNA and CDR2 YSLEER. With 1 base clipped from V and 3 bases from J, the junction kept 14 bases outside the gene matches. CDR3 loop: CASSQAASGGTRNRYEQYF. The CDR3 nucleotides are TGCGCCAGCAGCCAAGCGGCTAGCGGGGGGACCCGGAATCGCTACGAGCAGTACTTC.

The chain is built from TRBV7-9 and TRBJ2-1; perhaps TRBD1 as D (6 bases). Trimming cost V 3 bases and J 10 bases, with 19 bases left between them. The CDR3 contains 15 residues. The germline V gene encodes CDR1 SEHNR and CDR2 FQNEAQ (reference sequence). The CDR3 loop reads CASSFYGAGDWEQFF. The CDR3 DNA follows: TGTGCCAGCAGCTTTTACGGGGCAGGGGATTGGGAGCAGTTCTTC.

This clonotype has ten or more counts. The rearrangement joins TRBV7-9 to TRBJ2-1; maybe TRBD2 (5 bases). Per germline, CDR1 SEHNR and CDR2 FQNEAQ (reference sequence). The V gene lost 5 bases and the J gene lost 3 bases, with 20 bases spanning the gap. CDR3 length: 17 amino acids. CDR3 in amino acids: CASSPPVASIFYNEQFF. In DNA form, the CDR3 reads TGTGCCAGCAGCCCGCCGGTGGCTAGCATATTCTACAATGAGCAGTTCTTC. The whole variable domain, filled in from reference TRBV7-9 and TRBJ2-1, reads DTGVSQNPRHKITKRGQNVTFRCDPISEHNRLYWYRQTLGQGPEFLTYFQNEAQLEKSRLLSDRFSAERPKGSFSTLEIQRTEQGDSAMYLCASSPPVASIFYNEQFFGPGTRLTVL.

The chain is built from TRBV29-1 and TRBJ2-3; TRBD2 aligns across 12 bases. Germline values: CDR1 SQVTM, CDR2 ANQGSEA. The CDR3 contains 15 residues. V lost 6 bases, J lost 0 bases, and 4 bases stayed unmatched. The CDR3 DNA sequence: TGCAGCGTCGACGGACTAGCGGGGAGCACAGATACGCAGTATTTT. The encoded protein is CSVDGLAGSTDTQYF.

The V and J genes are TRBV7-9 and TRBJ1-2; no definite D call. The length of the CDR3 is 14 residues. The germline CDR1 and CDR2 sequences are SEHNR and FQNEAQ (reference sequence). V was cut by 0 bases and J by 5 bases, with 10 bases left in between. CDR3 DNA: TGTGCCAGCAGCTTAGCGGGGATTCCTTATGGCTACACCTTC. This codes for CASSLAGIPYGYTF.

The chain is built from TRBV5-1 and TRBJ2-3; D may be TRBD1 (5 bases). Germline V CDR1 and CDR2: SGHRS, YFSETQ. This CDR3 region has 15 residues. V lost 3 bases and J lost 2, with 13 bases in between. The CDR3 protein is CASSSQDAFTDTQYF. The CDR3 DNA reads as TGCGCCAGCAGCTCACAGGACGCCTTCACAGATACGCAGTATTTT.